The 19 T cell receptor beta chains below all came from one sample that was sequenced in a study of blood T cell repertoires in COVID-19. Generated by immunoSEQ multiplex PCR, the TCRdb table keeps only in-frame clones and is missing some. The table includes more than 350,000 clones, 80% to 90% detected once. Sample: PBMCs or T cells enriched from blood (not recorded which). These receptors came from a woman in her fifties or sixties who had recovered from COVID-19.

In this sample, this clone turned up once. The chain couples TRBV7-9 to TRBJ2-7, with TRBD1 matching over 8 bases. CDR1 is SEHNR, CDR2 FQNEAQ, per germline (reference sequence). The CDR3 has 15 residues. V trimming: 2 bases; J trimming: 5 bases; junction bases outside the gene matches: 8. The CDR3 here is CASSLRPRGRHEQYF. The CDR3 DNA reads TGTGCCAGCAGCTTACGTCCCAGGGGGCGCCACGAGCAGTACTTC.

This chain connects TRBV12-3 or TRBV12-4 to TRBJ1-5, with D maybe TRBD1 (5 bases). V was pared by 6 bases and J by 6 bases, with 12 bases between. There are 13 residues in the CDR3. CDR3 sequence (DNA): TGTGCCAGCAGAGATTCAGGGCGTCAGCCCCAGCATTTT. The encoded protein is CASRDSGRQPQHF.

This clone was picked up one time. V gene TRBV19 combines with J gene TRBJ2-7; D gene ambiguous. With 1 base removed from V and 6 bases from J, the gap between germline ends came to 10 bases. The germline V gene encodes CDR1 LNHDA and CDR2 SQIVND (reference sequence). This CDR3 is 13 amino acids long. The CDR3 protein is CASSIGWAREQYF. Written as DNA, the CDR3 is TGTGCCAGTAGTATAGGGTGGGCCCGCGAGCAGTACTTC.

In its sample, this clone was seen a few times. The V gene is TRBV9, the J gene TRBJ2-3; D remains ambiguous. The CDR3 loop spans 14 amino acids. Trimming pared 4 bases from V and 0 bases from J, leaving 9 bases between. CDR1 is SGDLS and CDR2 is YYNGEE in the germline V gene. The CDR3 protein is CASSLTPSTDTQYF. The CDR3 bases are TGTGCCAGCAGCCTGACACCGAGCACAGATACGCAGTATTTT.

The chain combines TRBV18 with TRBJ2-1; 8 positions match TRBD1. The trim removed 0 bases at V and 7 bases at J, leaving 8 bases unmatched. The germline gives CDR1 KGHSH, CDR2 LQKENI. The CDR3 runs 16 residues. The CDR3 DNA reads as TGTGCCAGCTCACCACCGGGGCAGGGGGCGCGGAATGAGCAGTTCTTC. It yields the protein CASSPPGQGARNEQFF.

This chain joins TRBV5-6 and TRBJ2-7; TRBD1 agrees at 7 bases. The CDR3 sequence is 15 residues long. The germline V gene encodes CDR1 SGHDT and CDR2 YYEEEE. Trimming at V came to 4 bases and at J to 0 bases, leaving 7 bases not matched to a gene. The CDR3 DNA is TGTGCCAGCAGCCTAGGACAGGCCGGCTCCTACGAGCAGTACTTC. Amino acid sequence: CASSLGQAGSYEQYF.

The rearrangement joins TRBV5-1 to TRBJ2-7; D may be TRBD1 (6 bases). V dropped 4 bases and J dropped 2 bases, with 13 bases sitting between them. Germline CDR1 reads SGHRS; CDR2 reads YFSETQ. The CDR3 loop spans 14 amino acids. CDR3 nucleotides: TGCGCCAGCAGCAAGGGGGACGGAACCTACGAGCAGTACTTC. Translating it yields CASSKGDGTYEQYF.

The rearrangement joins TRBV2 to TRBJ1-2; the match to TRBD1 covers 9 bases. The V and J ends lost 4 bases and 7 bases, in that order; junction bases with no gene match: 10. The CDR3 runs 15 residues. Germline V gene lookup returns CDR1 SNHLY and CDR2 FYNNEI. The CDR3 DNA is TGTGCCAGCAGTGCCTTGGACAGGGGAGGAAGTGGCTACACCTTC. Translation: CASSALDRGGSGYTF.

This rearrangement joins TRBV11-2 to TRBJ1-2, with D perhaps matching TRBD1 (6 bases). This CDR3 region has 14 residues. V was pared by 1 base and J by 8 bases, with 14 bases between. In germline, CDR1 is SGHAT, CDR2 FQNNGV. CDR3 in amino acids: CASSLAPSGEGYTF. The CDR3 region has the DNA TGTGCCAGCAGCTTAGCACCCTCAGGGGAAGGCTACACCTTC.

The chain has TRBV29-1 and TRBJ2-7, with 9 bases fitting TRBD1. CDR1 is SQVTM and CDR2 is ANQGSEA in the germline V gene. This CDR3 is built from 14 residues. The V gene end was trimmed by 7 bases and the J gene end by 5 bases; junction bases not matched to a gene: 12. CDR3 sequence (DNA): TGCAGCGCCCGCCGCTGGACAGGGGAAAACGAGCAGTACTTC. Translation gives CSARRWTGENEQYF.

This clone has a single count. The rearrangement joins TRBV3-1 (or the pseudogene TRBV3-2) to TRBJ1-6, with D maybe TRBD1 (6 bases). CDR1 is LGHDT, CDR2 YNNKEL, per germline (reference sequence). V was trimmed by 4 bases and J by 10 bases, leaving 17 bases between them. The CDR3 extends over 15 amino acids. For the CDR3, the DNA is TGTGCCAGCAGCCCCCGCGAACAGGGTAACTCACCCCTCCACTTT. Residues: CASSPREQGNSPLHF.

The chain has TRBV9 and TRBJ2-1, with 15 positions matching TRBD2. The germline V gene encodes CDR1 SGDLS and CDR2 YYNGEE. The V segment lost 4 bases and the J segment 7 bases; nucleotides outside the gene matches: 12. There are 18 residues in the CDR3. CDR3 sequence (DNA): TGTGCCAGCAGCCCCGGACGGACTAGCGGGGGGGCCGGGAATGAGCAGTTCTTC. Its translation: CASSPGRTSGGAGNEQFF.

The J gene is TRBJ1-1, the V gene TRBV28; D gene ambiguous. The CDR3 runs 14 residues. Trimming pared 5 bases from V and 1 base from J, leaving 11 bases between. Germline CDR1 MDHEN, CDR2 SYDVKM. As DNA, the CDR3 is TGTGCCAGCAGTCCCCCCCACAGGAACACTGAAGCTTTCTTT. Translated, it gives CASSPPHRNTEAFF. Supplemented by reference TRBV28 and TRBJ1-1, the full variable domain reads DVKVTQSSRYLVKRTGEKVFLECVQDMDHENMFWYRQDPGLGLRLIYFSYDVKMKEKGDIPEGYSVSREKKERFSLILESASTNQTSMYLCASSPPHRNTEAFFGQGTRLTVV.

The chain recombines TRBV7-9 with TRBJ1-1, with TRBD1 as a possible D gene (6 bases). Trimming pared 5 bases from V and 4 bases from J, leaving 14 bases between. Germline V gene data show CDR1 as SEHNR and CDR2 as FQNEAQ (reference sequence). The CDR3 is 14 amino acids. The CDR3 loop reads CASSTLQGFTEAFF. The DNA for the CDR3 is TGTGCCAGCAGCACCTTACAGGGTTTCACTGAAGCTTTCTTT.

This clone was counted between two and nine times. The J gene is TRBJ2-2, the V gene TRBV9, with TRBD1 matching over 9 bases. Unmatched junction bases numbered 6, after V lost 7 bases and J lost 5 bases. Germline CDR1 is SGDLS and CDR2 is YYNGEE. The CDR3 covers 14 residues. CDR3 sequence: CASRRDRVTGELFF. The CDR3 DNA reads TGTGCCAGCCGGCGGGACAGGGTTACCGGGGAGCTGTTTTTT. Filled out from reference TRBV9 and TRBJ2-2, the complete variable domain reads DSGVTQTPKHLITATGQRVTLRCSPRSGDLSVYWYQQSLDQGLQFLIQYYNGEERAKGNILERFSAQQFPDLHSELNLSSLELGDSALYFCASRRDRVTGELFFGEGSRLTVL.

This CDR3 is CASSAPGSNYNEQFF. The CDR3 DNA follows: TGTGCCAGCAGCGCTCCGGGTTCCAATTACAATGAGCAGTTCTTC. J is TRBJ2-1 and V is TRBV2; no firm D call. This CDR3 is built from 15 residues. Trimming removed 6 bases from V and 4 bases from J, with 16 bases in between. Germline V lookup: CDR1 SNHLY, CDR2 FYNNEI.

V usage is TRBV7-8 and J usage is TRBJ1-5; 7 bases are a match to TRBD1. Trimming cost V 5 bases and J 4 bases; bases outside gene matches: 5. The CDR3 is made up of 14 amino acids. Germline V CDR1 and CDR2: SGHVS, FQNEAQ. The CDR3 nucleotides are TGTGCCAGCAGCGTCAGACAGGGAAATCAGCCCCAGCATTTT. Its translation: CASSVRQGNQPQHF.

The J gene is TRBJ2-3, the V gene TRBV30, with TRBD2 identical over 8 bases. Per germline, CDR1 GTSNPN and CDR2 SVGIG (reference sequence). This CDR3 has 15 amino acids. The J segment lost 3 bases and the V segment lost 2 bases, leaving 7 bases of the junction unmatched. CDR3 in DNA: TGTGCCTGGAGTCGGGGGGGCAGACAGACAGATACGCAGTATTTT. Its protein product is CAWSRGGRQTDTQYF. The full variable domain, rest sourced from reference TRBV30 and TRBJ2-3, is SQTIHQWPATLVQPVGSPLSLECTVEGTSNPNLYWYRQAAGRGLQLLFYSVGIGQISSEVPQNLSASRPQDRQFILSSKKLLLSDSGFYLCAWSRGGRQTDTQYFGPGTRLTVL.

The DNA for the CDR3 is TGTGCCAGCAGTTGGTCAGGGGGAAGATATGAAAAACTGTTTTTT. This gives the protein CASSWSGGRYEKLFF. The V call is TRBV27, the J call TRBJ1-4; 7 bases fit TRBD1. V gave up 4 bases and J gave up 6 bases; unmatched junction bases: 8. This CDR3 region has 15 residues. Germline CDR1 and CDR2: MNHEY and SMNVEV (reference sequence).